The TCR beta chain under discussion was sequenced for a study of blood T cell repertoires in COVID-19. Study-level background: Samples taken during acute and convalescent COVID-19 were collected in the United States, Italy and Spain.

Methods used by the authors: Quantification of nucleated cells was approximated via reference gene primer amplification. Assay: immunoSEQ multiplex PCR; the TCRdb copy retains only in-frame clones and omits some. V, J and clone size reflect that table, while D and trimming were determined from the DNA. The sample carries fewer than 80,000 clones, 90% recorded once. V dropped 0 bases and J dropped 4 bases, with 14 bases sitting between them. The CDR3 loop spans 16 amino acids. Germline V gene data show CDR1 as SGHNT and CDR2 as YYREEE (reference sequence). The chain couples TRBV5-4 to TRBJ1-3; D might be TRBD1 (5 bases). Sequencing used peripheral blood. The TCR sequence derives from a human donor in a cohort sampled during active COVID-19. CDR3 sequence reads: CASSLDRPTAGNTIYF. In nucleotides, the CDR3 is TGTGCCAGCAGCTTGGACAGGCCCACGGCCGGAAACACCATATATTTT.